This T cell receptor (beta chain) comes out of a study of T cells in Graves' hyperthyroidism and ophthalmopathy. General observations from the study: Ophthalmopathy was separated from stable hyperthyroidism by a 13 V-J model.

Germline CDR1 is SGHDT and CDR2 is YYEEEE. V lost 2 bases to trimming and J lost 4 bases; unmatched junction nucleotides: 8. The CDR3 has 15 residues. This clonotype was observed at least ten times. Its antigen is not known. A patient was excluded if there was uncontrolled infection, other autoimmune disease, pregnancy or lactation. The investigators amplified TCR beta CDR3 regions from RNA transcripts. Researchers ran a first-round RT-PCR on the TCR CDR3 using the HTBI primer set. TCRdb re-called the multiplex PCR reads with MiXCR, one entry per CDR3 protein. The sample yields under 400,000 distinct CDR3 sequences, 15% to 20% seen once.

Sequencing was carried out using blood. The chain links TRBV5-6 to TRBJ1-2, with 7 positions matching TRBD1. This TCR was sampled from a woman aged 40 to 50 with Graves' ophthalmopathy. CDR3 DNA sequence: TGTGCCAGCAGCTTCAGGGGGACAGATGTCTATGGCTACACCTTC. Amino acid sequence: CASSFRGTDVYGYTF.